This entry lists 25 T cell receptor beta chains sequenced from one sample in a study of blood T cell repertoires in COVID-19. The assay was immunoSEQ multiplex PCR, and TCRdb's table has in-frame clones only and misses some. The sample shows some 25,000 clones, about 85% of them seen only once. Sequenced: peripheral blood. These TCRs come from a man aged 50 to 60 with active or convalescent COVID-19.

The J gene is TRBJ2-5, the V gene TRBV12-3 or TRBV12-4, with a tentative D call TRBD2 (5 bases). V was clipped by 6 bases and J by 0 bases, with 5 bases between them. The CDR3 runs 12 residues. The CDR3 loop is CASRDYQETQYF. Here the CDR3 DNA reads TGTGCCAGCAGGGACTACCAAGAGACCCAGTACTTC.

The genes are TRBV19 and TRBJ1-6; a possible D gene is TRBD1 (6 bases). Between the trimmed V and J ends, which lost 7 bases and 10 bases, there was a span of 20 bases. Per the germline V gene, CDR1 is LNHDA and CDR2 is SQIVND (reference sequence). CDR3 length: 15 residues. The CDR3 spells CASNDPGQAVSPLHF. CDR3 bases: TGTGCCAGTAACGATCCGGGACAAGCAGTCTCACCCCTCCACTTT.

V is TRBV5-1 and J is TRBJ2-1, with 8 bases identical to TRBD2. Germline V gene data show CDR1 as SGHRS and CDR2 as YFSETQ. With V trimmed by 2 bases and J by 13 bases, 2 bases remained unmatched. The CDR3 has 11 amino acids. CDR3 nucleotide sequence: TGCGCCAGCAGCTTCGGGAGGGAACAGTTCTTC. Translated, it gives CASSFGREQFF.

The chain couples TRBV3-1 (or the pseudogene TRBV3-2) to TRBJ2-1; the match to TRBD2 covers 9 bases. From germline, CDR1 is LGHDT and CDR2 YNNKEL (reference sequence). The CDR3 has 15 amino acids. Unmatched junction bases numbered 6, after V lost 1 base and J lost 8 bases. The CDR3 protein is CASSQGASGNDEQFF. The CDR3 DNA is TGTGCCAGCAGCCAAGGGGCTAGCGGGAACGATGAGCAGTTCTTC.

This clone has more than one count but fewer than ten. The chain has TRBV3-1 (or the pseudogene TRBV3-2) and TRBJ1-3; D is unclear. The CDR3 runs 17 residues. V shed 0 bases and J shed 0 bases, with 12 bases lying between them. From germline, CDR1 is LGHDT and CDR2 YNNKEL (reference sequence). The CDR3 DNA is TGTGCCAGCAGCCAAGATTCAGGCTTTAGCTCTGGAAACACCATATATTTT. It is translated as CASSQDSGFSSGNTIYF.

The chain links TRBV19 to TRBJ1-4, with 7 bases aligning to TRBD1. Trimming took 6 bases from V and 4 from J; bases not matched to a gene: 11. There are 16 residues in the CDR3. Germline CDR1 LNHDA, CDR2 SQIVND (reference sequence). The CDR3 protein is CASRPDRAAYNEKLFF. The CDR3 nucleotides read TGTGCCAGTAGGCCAGACAGGGCGGCCTATAATGAAAAACTGTTTTTT.

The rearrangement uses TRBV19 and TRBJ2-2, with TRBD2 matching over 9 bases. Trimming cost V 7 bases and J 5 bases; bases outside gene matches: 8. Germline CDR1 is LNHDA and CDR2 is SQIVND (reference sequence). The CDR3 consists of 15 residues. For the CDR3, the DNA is TGTGCCAGTACCTTATGGCTAGCGGGGACCGGGGAGCTGTTTTTT. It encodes CASTLWLAGTGELFF.

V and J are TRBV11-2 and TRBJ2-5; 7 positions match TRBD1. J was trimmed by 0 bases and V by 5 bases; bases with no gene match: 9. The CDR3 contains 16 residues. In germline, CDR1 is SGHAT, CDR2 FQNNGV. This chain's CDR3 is CASSAPGQWDQETQYF. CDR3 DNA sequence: TGTGCCAGCAGCGCCCCGGGACAGTGGGACCAAGAGACCCAGTACTTC.

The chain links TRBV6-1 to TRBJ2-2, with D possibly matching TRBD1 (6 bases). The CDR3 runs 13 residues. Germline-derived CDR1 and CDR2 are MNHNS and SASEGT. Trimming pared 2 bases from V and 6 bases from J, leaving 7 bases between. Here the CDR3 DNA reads TGTGCCAGCAGTGAATGGGGGCCCGGGGAGCTGTTTTTT. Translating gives CASSEWGPGELFF.

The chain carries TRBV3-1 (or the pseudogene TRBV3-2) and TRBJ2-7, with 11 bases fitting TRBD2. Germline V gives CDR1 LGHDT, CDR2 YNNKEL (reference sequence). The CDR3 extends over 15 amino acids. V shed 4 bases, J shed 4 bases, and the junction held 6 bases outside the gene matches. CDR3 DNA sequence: TGTGCCAGCAGCCGAGGGACTAGCGGCTATTACGAGCAGTACTTC. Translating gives CASSRGTSGYYEQYF.

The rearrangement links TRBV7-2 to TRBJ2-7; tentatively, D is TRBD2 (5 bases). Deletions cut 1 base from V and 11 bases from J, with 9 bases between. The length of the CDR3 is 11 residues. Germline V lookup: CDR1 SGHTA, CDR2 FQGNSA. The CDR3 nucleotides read TGTGCCAGCAGCTTAGGACTACGCGAGTACTTC. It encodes CASSLGLREYF.

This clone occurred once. Written as DNA, the CDR3 is TGTGCCAGTACCCCACGCAGGGGTGGAGGCTATGGCTACACCTTC. The encoded protein is CASTPRRGGGYGYTF. The chain recombines TRBV19 with TRBJ1-2; D possibly corresponds to TRBD1 (6 bases). The CDR3 runs 15 residues. Germline CDR1 is LNHDA and CDR2 is SQIVND (reference sequence). Between the trimmed V and J ends, which lost 7 bases and 4 bases, there was a span of 19 bases.

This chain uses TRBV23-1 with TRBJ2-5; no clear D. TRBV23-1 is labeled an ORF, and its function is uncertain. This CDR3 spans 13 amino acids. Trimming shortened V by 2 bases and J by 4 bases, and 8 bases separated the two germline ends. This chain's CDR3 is CASSQESVETQYF. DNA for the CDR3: TGCGCCAGCAGTCAAGAGTCTGTAGAGACCCAGTACTTC.

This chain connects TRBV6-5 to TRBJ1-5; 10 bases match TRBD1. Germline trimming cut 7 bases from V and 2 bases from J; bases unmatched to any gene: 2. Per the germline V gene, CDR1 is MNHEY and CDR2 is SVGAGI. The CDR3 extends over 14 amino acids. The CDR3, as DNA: TGTGCCAGCACCGGACAGGGGGGCAATCAGCCCCAGCATTTT. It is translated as CASTGQGGNQPQHF.

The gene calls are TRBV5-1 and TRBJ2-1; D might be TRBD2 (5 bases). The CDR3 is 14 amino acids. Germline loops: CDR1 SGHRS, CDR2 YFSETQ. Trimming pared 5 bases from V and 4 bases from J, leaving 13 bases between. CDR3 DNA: TGCGCCAGCAGTGGAGGAGGACTGTACAATGAGCAGTTCTTC. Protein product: CASSGGGLYNEQFF.

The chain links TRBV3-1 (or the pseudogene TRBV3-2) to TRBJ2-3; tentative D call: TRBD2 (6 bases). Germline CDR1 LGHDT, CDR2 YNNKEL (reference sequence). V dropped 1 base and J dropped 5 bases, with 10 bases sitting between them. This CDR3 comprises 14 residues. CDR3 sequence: CASSQGASEDTQYF. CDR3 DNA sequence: TGTGCCAGCAGCCAAGGGGCTAGCGAAGATACGCAGTATTTT.

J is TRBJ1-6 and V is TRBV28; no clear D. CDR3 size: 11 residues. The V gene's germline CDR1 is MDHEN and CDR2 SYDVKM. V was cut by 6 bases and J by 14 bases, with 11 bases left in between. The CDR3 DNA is TGTGCCAGCAGGGGCCTCCTAACCCTCCACTTT. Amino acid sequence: CASRGLLTLHF.

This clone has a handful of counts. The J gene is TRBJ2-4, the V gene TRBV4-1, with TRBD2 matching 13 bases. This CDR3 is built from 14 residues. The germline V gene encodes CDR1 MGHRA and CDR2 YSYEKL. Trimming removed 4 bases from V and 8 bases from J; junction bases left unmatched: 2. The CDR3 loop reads CASSRTSGRYIQYF. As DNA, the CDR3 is TGCGCCAGCAGCCGGACTAGCGGGAGATACATTCAGTACTTC.

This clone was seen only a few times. CDR3 coding DNA: TGTGCCAGCAGTTACTCCCCCAGCGGGGAAGATACGCAGTATTTT. Amino acid sequence: CASSYSPSGEDTQYF. This rearrangement joins TRBV6-5 to TRBJ2-3, with 7 bases fitting TRBD2. The CDR3 covers 15 residues. V gave up 0 bases and J gave up 5 bases; unmatched junction bases: 5. From germline, CDR1 is MNHEY and CDR2 SVGAGI.

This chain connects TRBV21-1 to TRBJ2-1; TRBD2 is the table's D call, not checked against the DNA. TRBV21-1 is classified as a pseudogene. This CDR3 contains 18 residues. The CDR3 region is CARLSKTTEGVSYNEQFF. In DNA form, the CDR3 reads TGTGCCAGGCTGAGCAAAACAACGGAAGGAGTGTCCTACAATGAGCAGTTCTTC.

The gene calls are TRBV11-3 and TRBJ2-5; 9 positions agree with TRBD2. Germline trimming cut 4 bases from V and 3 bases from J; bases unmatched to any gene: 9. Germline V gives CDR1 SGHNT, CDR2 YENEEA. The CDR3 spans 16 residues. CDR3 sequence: CASSSRGSSGKETQYF. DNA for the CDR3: TGTGCCAGCAGCTCTCGGGGGTCTAGCGGGAAAGAGACCCAGTACTTC.

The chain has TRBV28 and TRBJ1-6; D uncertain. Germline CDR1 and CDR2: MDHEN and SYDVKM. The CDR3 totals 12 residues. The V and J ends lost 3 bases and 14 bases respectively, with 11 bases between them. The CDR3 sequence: CASSLPMRSLHF. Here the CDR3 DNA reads TGTGCCAGCAGTTTGCCCATGAGGTCCCTCCACTTT.

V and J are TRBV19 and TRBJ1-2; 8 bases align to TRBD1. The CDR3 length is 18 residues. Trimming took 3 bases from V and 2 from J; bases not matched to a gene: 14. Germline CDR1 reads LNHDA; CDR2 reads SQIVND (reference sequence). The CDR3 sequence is CASSIPGQDLKENYGYTF. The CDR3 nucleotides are TGTGCCAGTAGTATTCCGGGACAGGACCTAAAGGAGAACTATGGCTACACCTTC. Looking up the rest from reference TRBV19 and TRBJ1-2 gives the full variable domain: DGGITQSPKYLFRKEGQNVTLSCEQNLNHDAMYWYRQDPGQGLRLIYYSQIVNDFQKGDIAEGYSVSREKKESFPLTVTSAQKNPTAFYLCASSIPGQDLKENYGYTFGSGTRLTVV.

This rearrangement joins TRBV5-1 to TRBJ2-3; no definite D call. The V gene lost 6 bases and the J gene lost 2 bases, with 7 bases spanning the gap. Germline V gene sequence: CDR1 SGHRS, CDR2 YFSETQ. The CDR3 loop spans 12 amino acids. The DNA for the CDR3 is TGCGCCAGCAAAGAGGACACAGATACGCAGTATTTT. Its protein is CASKEDTDTQYF.

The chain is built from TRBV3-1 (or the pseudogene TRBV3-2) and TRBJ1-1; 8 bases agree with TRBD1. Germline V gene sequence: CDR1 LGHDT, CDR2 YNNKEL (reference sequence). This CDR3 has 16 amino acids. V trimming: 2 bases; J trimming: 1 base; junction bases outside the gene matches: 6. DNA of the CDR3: TGTGCCAGCAGCCAAACAGGGGGTCCTAAGAACACTGAAGCTTTCTTT. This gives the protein CASSQTGGPKNTEAFF.